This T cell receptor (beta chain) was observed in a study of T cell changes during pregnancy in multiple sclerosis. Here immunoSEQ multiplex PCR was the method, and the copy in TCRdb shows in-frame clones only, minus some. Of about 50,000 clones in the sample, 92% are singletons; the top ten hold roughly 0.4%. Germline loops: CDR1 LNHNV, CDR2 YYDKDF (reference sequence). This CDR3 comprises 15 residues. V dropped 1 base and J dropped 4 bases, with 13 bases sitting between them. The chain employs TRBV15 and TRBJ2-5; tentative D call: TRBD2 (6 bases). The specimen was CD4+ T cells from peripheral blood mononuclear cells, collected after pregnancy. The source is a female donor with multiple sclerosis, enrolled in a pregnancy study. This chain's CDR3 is CATSRGSNGGETQYF. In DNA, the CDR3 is TGTGCCACCAGCAGAGGGTCTAACGGGGGAGAGACCCAGTACTTC.